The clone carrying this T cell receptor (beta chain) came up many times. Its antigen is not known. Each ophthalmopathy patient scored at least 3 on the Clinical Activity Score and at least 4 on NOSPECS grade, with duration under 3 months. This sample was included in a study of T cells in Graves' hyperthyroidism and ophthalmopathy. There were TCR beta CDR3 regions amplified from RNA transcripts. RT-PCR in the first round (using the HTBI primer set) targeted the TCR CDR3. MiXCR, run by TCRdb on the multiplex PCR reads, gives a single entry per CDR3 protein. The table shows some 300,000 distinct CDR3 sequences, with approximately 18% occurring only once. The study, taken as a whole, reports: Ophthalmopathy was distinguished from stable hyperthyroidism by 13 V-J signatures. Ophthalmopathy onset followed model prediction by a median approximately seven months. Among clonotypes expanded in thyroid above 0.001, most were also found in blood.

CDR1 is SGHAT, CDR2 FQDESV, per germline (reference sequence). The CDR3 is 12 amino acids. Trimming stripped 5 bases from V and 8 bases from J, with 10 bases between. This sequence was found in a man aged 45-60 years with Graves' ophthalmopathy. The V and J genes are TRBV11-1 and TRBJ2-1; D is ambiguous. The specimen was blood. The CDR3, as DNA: TGTGCCAGCAGCCCACGCCTTTATGAGCAGTTCTTC. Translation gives CASSPRLYEQFF.